Shown below are 24 T cell receptor beta chains from a single sample sequenced in a study of CD8 T cells in Susac syndrome. Reverse transcription of about 0.45 to 1 ug RNA used random hexamers. Each CDR3 protein gets one entry after TCRdb re-called the immunoSEQ multiplex PCR reads with MiXCR. The sample lists roughly 200,000 distinct CDR3 sequences, roughly 95% occurring once. Source material: CD4+ T cells from PBMCs. The receptors were sampled from a human donor in good health.

The chain couples TRBV7-2 to TRBJ2-6; tentative D call: TRBD2 (5 bases). Per the germline V gene, CDR1 is SGHTA and CDR2 is FQGNSA. This CDR3 comprises 16 residues. The ends were cut back, 5 bases at V and 2 bases at J, with 13 bases in the middle. The DNA of the CDR3 is TGTGCCAGCAGCGGAGGCGGAGTCACTGGGGCCAACGTCCTGACTTTC. Amino acids: CASSGGGVTGANVLTF. Full variable domain (missing parts from reference TRBV7-2 and TRBJ2-6): GAGVSQSPSNKVTEKGKDVELRCDPISGHTALYWYRQSLGQGLEFLIYFQGNSAPDKSGLPSDRFSAERTGGSVSTLTIQRTQQEDSAVYLCASSGGGVTGANVLTFGAGSRLTVL.

This sequence joins TRBV27 and TRBJ2-6; D call uncertain. V dropped 5 bases and J dropped 0 bases, with 11 bases sitting between them. CDR3 length: 16 amino acids. Per the germline V gene, CDR1 is MNHEY and CDR2 is SMNVEV (reference sequence). The CDR3 coding sequence is TGTGCCAGCAGTCCCTACACCGACTCTGGGGCCAACGTCCTGACTTTC. It specifies CASSPYTDSGANVLTF.

The rearrangement links TRBV7-2 to TRBJ2-5, with 9 bases matching TRBD1. Germline V gene sequence: CDR1 SGHTA, CDR2 FQGNSA. V shed 4 bases, J shed 3 bases, and the junction held 6 bases outside the gene matches. This CDR3 region has 15 residues. CDR3 region: CASSSQTGGKETQYF. The CDR3 nucleotides read TGTGCCAGCAGCTCCCAGACAGGGGGAAAAGAGACCCAGTACTTC.

This clonotype was seen a single time. The gene calls are TRBV12-3 or TRBV12-4 and TRBJ2-7; the match to TRBD1 covers 10 bases. This CDR3 region has 15 residues. V shed 3 bases and J 5 bases; nucleotides not matched to a gene: 7. For the CDR3, the DNA is TGTGCCAGCAGTTTGGTGGGACAGGGGCTTCACGAGCAGTACTTC. Amino acids: CASSLVGQGLHEQYF.

The chain carries TRBV3-1 and TRBJ2-2, with D hard to call. The CDR3 has 12 residues. Germline V gene lookup returns CDR1 LGHDT and CDR2 YNNKEL (reference sequence). The V end was cut by 2 bases, the J end by 7 bases, with 5 bases between. CDR3 residues: CASSQRDGELFF. The CDR3 nucleotides are TGTGCCAGCAGCCAACGCGACGGGGAGCTGTTTTTT.

CDR3 coding DNA: TGTGCCAGCAGCGTAGCTGGCGGGAGGTACAATGAGCAGTTCTTC. Protein sequence: CASSVAGGRYNEQFF. The gene calls are TRBV9 and TRBJ2-1; 8 bases agree with TRBD2. V dropped 0 bases and J dropped 4; count of bases not matched to a gene: 3. Per germline, CDR1 SGDLS and CDR2 YYNGEE. The CDR3 has 15 residues. The full variable domain, with the rest looked up from reference TRBV9 and TRBJ2-1, is DSGVTQTPKHLITATGQRVTLRCSPRSGDLSVYWYQQSLDQGLQFLIQYYNGEERAKGNILERFSAQQFPDLHSELNLSSLELGDSALYFCASSVAGGRYNEQFFGPGTRLTVL.

The chain is built from TRBV9 and TRBJ1-5, with TRBD1 as a possible D gene (5 bases). The germline V and J ends were trimmed by 7 bases and 3 bases, with 11 bases remaining between them. Germline V gene lookup returns CDR1 SGDLS and CDR2 YYNGEE. The CDR3 spans 13 residues. The CDR3 DNA reads as TGTGCCAGCGGCCAAGGGACCAATCAGCCCCAGCATTTT. This gives the protein CASGQGTNQPQHF.

This clonotype was detected only once. The chain joins TRBV25-1 to TRBJ2-2; no clear D. This CDR3 has 14 residues. Germline-derived CDR1 and CDR2 are MGHDK and SYGVNS. The V and J ends lost 6 bases and 5 bases respectively, with 13 bases between them. The CDR3 DNA reads as TGTGCCAGCAGCCCGGGTGTGGGGACCGGGGAGCTGTTTTTT. Translating gives CASSPGVGTGELFF.

This chain joins TRBV6-5 and TRBJ2-3; tentatively, D is TRBD1 (5 bases). Germline V lookup: CDR1 MNHEY, CDR2 SVGAGI. CDR3 size: 16 residues. Trimming shortened V by 4 bases and J by 0 bases, and 14 bases separated the two germline ends. CDR3 bases: TGTGCCAGCAGTTCAGAAGGGGCCTCTAGCACAGATACGCAGTATTTT. Protein: CASSSEGASSTDTQYF.

This chain joins TRBV23-1 and TRBJ1-4; D not resolved. TRBV23-1 is reported as an ORF; its role is uncertain. The CDR3 has 14 amino acids. Trimming took 3 bases from V and 4 from J, leaving 9 bases between them. CDR3: CASSHDDLNEKLFF. Here the CDR3 DNA reads TGCGCCAGCAGTCACGACGACCTTAATGAAAAACTGTTTTTT.

The chain couples TRBV7-9 to TRBJ1-1; D uncertain. V was trimmed by 1 base and J by 5 bases, leaving 17 bases between them. Looked up from germline, CDR1 is SEHNR and CDR2 is FQNEAQ (reference sequence). The CDR3 is 16 residues long. The chain's CDR3 is CASSLDGSSPTTEAFF. The CDR3, as DNA: TGTGCCAGCAGCTTAGATGGTAGTAGCCCAACGACTGAAGCTTTCTTT.

The chain couples TRBV3-1 to TRBJ2-1; D is perhaps TRBD2 (6 bases). Germline V gene sequence: CDR1 LGHDT, CDR2 YNNKEL (reference sequence). V was pared by 7 bases and J by 7 bases, with 11 bases between. This CDR3 region has 12 residues. The CDR3 nucleotides read TGTGCCAGCACTGGGACTGGAAATGAGCAGTTCTTC. The encoded protein is CASTGTGNEQFF.

About this clonotype itself: Compared with germline, one end of the junction differs, possibly owing to a read error. The chain carries TRBV2 and TRBJ2-5; D ambiguous. Looked up from germline, CDR1 is SNHLY and CDR2 is FYNNEI. The CDR3 has 11 residues. CDR3 in amino acids: CASGDQETQYF. DNA of the CDR3: TGTGCCAGCGGTGACCAAGAGACCCAGTACTTC.

The chain couples TRBV30 to TRBJ2-1; TRBD2 agrees at 8 bases. This CDR3 comprises 13 residues. CDR1 is GTSNPN, CDR2 SVGIG, per germline (reference sequence). V dropped 2 bases and J dropped 7; count of bases not matched to a gene: 4. CDR3 nucleotides: TGTGCCTGGAGTAGGACTAGCCCTAATGAGCAGTTCTTC. Amino acids: CAWSRTSPNEQFF. Full variable domain (missing parts from reference TRBV30 and TRBJ2-1): SQTIHQWPATLVQPVGSPLSLECTVEGTSNPNLYWYRQAAGRGLQLLFYSVGIGQISSEVPQNLSASRPQDRQFILSSKKLLLSDSGFYLCAWSRTSPNEQFFGPGTRLTVL.

This rearrangement joins TRBV25-1 to TRBJ2-3; D not certain. The V end was cut by 0 bases, the J end by 7 bases, with 14 bases between. CDR1 is MGHDK and CDR2 is SYGVNS in the germline V gene. The CDR3 spans 15 residues. DNA for the CDR3: TGTGCCAGCAGTGAATATACGAGGCAACTTAATACGCAGTATTTT. It encodes CASSEYTRQLNTQYF.

A single count supports this clonotype. The gene calls are TRBV29-1 and TRBJ1-3; D is undetermined. CDR1 is SQVTM and CDR2 is ANQGSEA in the germline V gene. The CDR3 is made up of 13 amino acids. V was shortened by 7 bases and J by 0 bases, with 10 bases between the two germline ends. The CDR3 bases are TGCAGCGCTGGGAGTGACTCTGGAAACACCATATATTTT. Translated: CSAGSDSGNTIYF.

The chain uses TRBV24-1 and TRBJ2-1, with TRBD2 identical over 8 bases. CDR1 and CDR2 (germline): KGHDR, SFDVKD. After removal of 2 bases from V and 7 bases from J, the junction contained 9 bases not matched to a gene. The CDR3 has 16 residues. The CDR3 reads CATSDSTRSGGNEQFF. CDR3 DNA: TGTGCCACCAGTGATTCGACCCGTTCGGGAGGGAATGAGCAGTTCTTC.

The sample holds one count of this clonotype. The rearrangement links TRBV20-1 to TRBJ2-1, with TRBD1 as a possible D gene (5 bases). V was clipped by 0 bases and J by 5 bases, with 14 bases between them. This CDR3 region has 15 residues. Germline loops: CDR1 DFQATT, CDR2 SNEGSKA (reference sequence). CDR3 protein: CSARDLGQGDNEQFF. Here the CDR3 DNA reads TGCAGTGCTAGAGATCTCGGCCAGGGCGACAATGAGCAGTTCTTC.

The chain joins TRBV7-2 to TRBJ2-3; D is tentatively TRBD1 or TRBD2 (5 bases each). The CDR3 is made up of 14 amino acids. The germline V and J ends were trimmed by 5 bases and 1 base, with 10 bases remaining between them. Germline V gene lookup returns CDR1 SGHTA and CDR2 FQGNSA. The CDR3 protein is CASSRDGRTDTQYF. The CDR3 DNA follows: TGTGCCAGCAGCAGGGACGGACGCACAGATACGCAGTATTTT.

The chain uses TRBV7-9 and TRBJ2-1; D is unresolved. CDR3 size: 12 residues. The germline V gene encodes CDR1 SEHNR and CDR2 FQNEAQ (reference sequence). With 3 bases removed from V and 7 bases from J, the gap between germline ends came to 7 bases. The CDR3 sequence is CASSFDRNEQFF. CDR3 coding DNA: TGTGCCAGCAGCTTTGATCGGAATGAGCAGTTCTTC.

This chain links TRBV12-3 or TRBV12-4 with TRBJ2-7, with 10 bases aligning to TRBD2. This CDR3 spans 13 amino acids. J gave up 4 bases and V 6 bases, and 3 bases lay outside the gene matches. Here the CDR3 reads CASSAGLAYEQYF. CDR3 nucleotides: TGTGCCAGCAGCGCGGGACTAGCGTACGAGCAGTACTTC.

This chain joins TRBV4-1 and TRBJ1-3, with D tentatively TRBD1 (5 bases). CDR1 is MGHRA and CDR2 is YSYEKL in the germline V gene. V gave up 10 bases and J gave up 4 bases, with 14 bases separating them. The CDR3 runs 13 residues. DNA for the CDR3: TGCGCCACCCGACAGTCATCCGGAAACACCATATATTTT. Translating gives CATRQSSGNTIYF.

J is TRBJ2-5 and V is TRBV7-3; 7 bases are a match to TRBD1. Germline V lookup: CDR1 SGHTA, CDR2 FQGTGA. The CDR3 totals 15 residues. Germline trimming cut 5 bases from V and 1 base from J; bases unmatched to any gene: 7. CDR3 coding DNA: TGTGCCAGCAGCCCCGGAGCAGGGGGCCAAGAGACCCAGTACTTC. Residues: CASSPGAGGQETQYF. Filled out from reference TRBV7-3 and TRBJ2-5, the complete variable domain reads GAGVSQTPSNKVTEKGKYVELRCDPISGHTALYWYRQSLGQGPEFLIYFQGTGAADDSGLPNDRFFAVRPEGSVSTLKIQRTERGDSAVYLCASSPGAGGQETQYFGPGTRLLVL.

The V gene is TRBV7-2, the J gene TRBJ2-1; 7 nucleotides align to TRBD2. After removal of 7 bases from V and 4 bases from J, the junction contained 7 bases not matched to a gene. CDR3 length: 14 amino acids. The germline CDR1 and CDR2 sequences are SGHTA and FQGNSA. CDR3 sequence reads: CASTSPGGYNEQFF. The CDR3, as DNA: TGTGCCAGCACCTCCCCGGGGGGTTACAATGAGCAGTTCTTC.